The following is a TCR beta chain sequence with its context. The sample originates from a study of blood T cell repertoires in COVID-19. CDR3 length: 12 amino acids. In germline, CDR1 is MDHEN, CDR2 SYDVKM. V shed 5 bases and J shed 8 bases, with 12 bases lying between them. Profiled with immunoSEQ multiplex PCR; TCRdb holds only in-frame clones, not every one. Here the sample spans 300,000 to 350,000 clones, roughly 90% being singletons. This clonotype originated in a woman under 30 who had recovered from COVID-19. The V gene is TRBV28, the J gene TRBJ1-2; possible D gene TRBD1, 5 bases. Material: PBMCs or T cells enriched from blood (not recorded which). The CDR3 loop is CASSLTGGGYTF. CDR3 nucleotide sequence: TGTGCCAGCAGTCTCACCGGGGGGGGCTACACCTTC.